These 8 T cell receptor beta chains were all obtained from the same sample, sequenced in a study of blood T cell repertoires in COVID-19 (TCRdb year 2020). The library was obtained by the immunoSEQ multiplex PCR assay. What TCRdb holds here is the immuneACCESS table cut down to in-frame rearrangements. Part of the clones is not present; checked against another copy, under half of the missing clones reflect an unresolved V gene, and the others are unexplained. Within this sample are some 120,000 clones, with over 80% of them counted one time only. The top ten clonotypes cover roughly 10% of the sample. Material: peripheral blood. The receptor source for this set is a man aged 55-75 years with acute or convalescent COVID-19.

The chain employs TRBV5-5 and TRBJ1-2; D perhaps matches TRBD1 (5 bases). Trimming took off 2 bases at V and 4 bases at J, with 12 bases between the two ends. There are 14 residues in the CDR3. Germline V CDR1 and CDR2: SGHKS, YYEKEE (reference sequence). CDR3 sequence (DNA): TGTGCCAGCAGCTTTGGGGGGAGTAGCTATGGCTACACCTTC. Translated: CASSFGGSSYGYTF.

This chain connects TRBV2 to TRBJ1-1, with D hard to call. Trimming took off 4 bases at V and 5 bases at J, with 11 bases between the two ends. This CDR3 contains 13 residues. Germline loops: CDR1 SNHLY, CDR2 FYNNEI. The CDR3 region is CASSGEGGTEAFF. The CDR3 DNA follows: TGTGCCAGCAGTGGAGAGGGAGGGACTGAAGCTTTCTTT. Supplemented by reference TRBV2 and TRBJ1-1, the full variable domain reads EPEVTQTPSHQVTQMGQEVILRCVPISNHLYFYWYRQILGQKVEFLVSFYNNEISEKSEIFDDQFSVERPDGSNFTLKIRSTKLEDSAMYFCASSGEGGTEAFFGQGTRLTVV.

The J gene is TRBJ2-3, the V gene TRBV28; TRBD2 might be the D (5 bases). Trimming stripped 6 bases from V and 5 bases from J, with 15 bases between. Germline CDR1 MDHEN, CDR2 SYDVKM. This CDR3 region has 14 residues. CDR3 loop: CASSLQRRGDTQYF. CDR3 coding DNA: TGTGCCAGCAGCCTACAGCGCCGGGGAGATACGCAGTATTTT.

The rearrangement links TRBV2 to TRBJ2-1; 7 bases line up with TRBD2. The CDR3 spans 15 residues. Germline assignment: CDR1 SNHLY and CDR2 FYNNEI. V gave up 6 bases and J gave up 1 base; unmatched junction bases: 6. The CDR3 nucleotides read TGTGCCAGCAGGTCCAGCGGGATTTCCTACAATGAGCAGTTCTTC. Protein sequence: CASRSSGISYNEQFF.

The rearrangement joins TRBV6-4 to TRBJ2-1; TRBD1 matches 7 bases. Germline V gene sequence: CDR1 MRHNA, CDR2 SNTAGT. The J segment lost 8 bases and the V segment lost 5 bases, leaving 9 bases of the junction unmatched. The CDR3 spans 14 residues. The CDR3 DNA sequence: TGTGCCAGCAGTTATTCTGAGGGGGCTTATGAGCAGTTCTTC. Encoded protein: CASSYSEGAYEQFF.

The sample holds one count of this clone. The rearrangement joins TRBV5-1 to TRBJ2-5; no firm D call. The CDR3 runs 12 residues. Per the germline V gene, CDR1 is SGHRS and CDR2 is YFSETQ. Trimming shortened V by 5 bases and J by 2 bases, and 7 bases separated the two germline ends. The CDR3 loop is CASSFSQETQYF. CDR3 nucleotide sequence: TGCGCCAGCAGTTTTTCTCAAGAGACCCAGTACTTC. Combining the CDR3 with reference TRBV5-1 and TRBJ2-5 gives the whole variable domain KAGVTQTPRYLIKTRGQQVTLSCSPISGHRSVSWYQQTPGQGLQFLFEYFSETQRNKGNFPGRFSGRQFSNSRSEMNVSTLELGDSALYLCASSFSQETQYFGPGTRLLVL.

This clone was counted a single time. The V gene is TRBV20-1, the J gene TRBJ1-2, with 10 nucleotides matching TRBD1. The junction had 6 bases not matched to a gene; V was cut back by 5 bases and J by 12 bases. Germline-derived CDR1 and CDR2 are DFQATT and SNEGSKA (reference sequence). The CDR3 runs 11 residues. The CDR3 reads CSARGQGFHTF. The CDR3 DNA is TGCAGTGCTCGGGGACAGGGGTTCCACACCTTC.

The rearrangement uses TRBV11-2 and TRBJ1-2; no definite D call. This CDR3 is built from 14 residues. V was trimmed by 0 bases and J by 7 bases, leaving 12 bases between them. Germline loops: CDR1 SGHAT, CDR2 FQNNGV. The CDR3 nucleotides are TGTGCCAGCAGCTTAGATCGGAAAACGGGTGGCTACACCTTC. This codes for CASSLDRKTGGYTF. Full variable domain (rest looked up from reference TRBV11-2 and TRBJ1-2): EAGVAQSPRYKIIEKRQSVAFWCNPISGHATLYWYQQILGQGPKLLIQFQNNGVVDDSQLPKDRFSAERLKGVDSTLKIQPAKLEDSAVYLCASSLDRKTGGYTFGSGTRLTVV.